Below are 21 T cell receptor beta chains sequenced from a single sample in a study of cytomegalovirus exposure and HLA in healthy donors. A multiplex PCR was run with 60 Vbeta primers and 13 Jbeta primers. Profiled with immunoSEQ multiplex PCR; TCRdb holds only in-frame clones, not every one. The table includes about 94,000 clones, around 66% detected once. Material for sequencing was PBMCs. Every receptor here comes from a man aged 30 to 39 in good health and CMV-seronegative.

V is TRBV15 and J is TRBJ2-5, with 12 bases matching TRBD1. V shed 2 bases, J shed 5 bases, and the junction held 6 bases outside the gene matches. CDR3 size: 16 residues. Germline V gene lookup returns CDR1 LNHNV and CDR2 YYDKDF (reference sequence). The CDR3 sequence: CATSRPGQGARETQYF. DNA of the CDR3: TGTGCCACCAGCAGACCGGGACAGGGGGCAAGGGAGACCCAGTACTTC.

The J gene is TRBJ2-1, the V gene TRBV5-1; TRBD2 agrees at 8 bases. The V gene end was trimmed by 2 bases and the J gene end by 1 base; junction bases not matched to a gene: 5. The CDR3 has 16 amino acids. CDR1 is SGHRS and CDR2 is YFSETQ in the germline V gene. CDR3 amino acids: CASSLTGGQSYNEQFF. DNA for the CDR3: TGCGCCAGCAGCTTAACGGGGGGGCAATCCTACAATGAGCAGTTCTTC.

This chain connects TRBV7-6 to TRBJ2-7; TRBD1 matches at 10 bases. With V trimmed by 6 bases and J by 5 bases, 7 bases remained unmatched. CDR1 and CDR2 from the germline V gene are SGHVS and FNYEAQ. The CDR3 covers 14 residues. CDR3 region: CASSPDRGLDEQYF. In DNA, the CDR3 is TGTGCCAGCAGTCCAGACAGGGGGCTCGACGAGCAGTACTTC.

The V and J genes are TRBV28 and TRBJ2-1; D gene unclear. This CDR3 contains 14 residues. From germline, CDR1 is MDHEN and CDR2 SYDVKM. Trimming left V 3 bases short and J 0 bases short, with 6 bases between. CDR3 bases: TGTGCCAGCAGTTTTCTTAGCTCCTACAATGAGCAGTTCTTC. Amino acid sequence: CASSFLSSYNEQFF.

The chain employs TRBV13 and TRBJ1-1; D is ambiguous. This CDR3 is built from 11 residues. V lost 5 bases, J lost 2 bases, and 3 bases lay in between. Germline V CDR1 and CDR2: PRHDT, FYEKMQ (reference sequence). CDR3 coding DNA: TGTGCCAGCAGCCTCAACACTGAAGCTTTCTTT. Translated, it gives CASSLNTEAFF.

J is TRBJ2-5 and V is TRBV27; 9 positions agree with TRBD2. Germline assignment: CDR1 MNHEY and CDR2 SMNVEV (reference sequence). V lost 4 bases and J lost 5; bases outside the gene matches: 14. The CDR3 consists of 17 residues. The CDR3 DNA follows: TGTGCCAGCAGTTCACTAGCGGGCCTCCCCCTAGGGGAGACCCAGTACTTC. This sequence encodes CASSSLAGLPLGETQYF.

This chain links TRBV19 with TRBJ1-5; TRBD1 is a possible D gene (5 bases). Germline V lookup: CDR1 LNHDA, CDR2 SQIVND (reference sequence). Trimming left V 3 bases short and J 5 bases short, with 14 bases between. The CDR3 extends over 15 amino acids. CDR3 sequence reads: CASSILAEGDQPQHF. CDR3 nucleotide sequence: TGTGCCAGTAGTATTTTAGCAGAAGGGGATCAGCCCCAGCATTTT.

The chain has TRBV4-3 and TRBJ2-1; possibly TRBD2 for D (5 bases). Trimming pared 1 base from V and 2 bases from J, leaving 9 bases between. This CDR3 contains 15 residues. Germline assignment: CDR1 LGHNA and CDR2 YSLEER. The DNA of the CDR3 is TGCGCCAGCAGCCAAGCGGGGAGCGCCTACAATGAGCAGTTCTTC. Translated, it gives CASSQAGSAYNEQFF.

The chain has TRBV5-1 and TRBJ2-2, with a weak D call TRBD2 (6 bases). The germline gives CDR1 SGHRS, CDR2 YFSETQ. CDR3 length: 16 residues. Deletions cut 3 bases from V and 6 bases from J, with 18 bases between. CDR3 residues: CASSSRGSLDPGELFF. As DNA, the CDR3 is TGCGCCAGCAGCTCTCGGGGGAGCCTAGATCCCGGGGAGCTGTTTTTT.

The chain combines TRBV7-2 with TRBJ2-3; 10 nucleotides align to TRBD1. Trimming at V came to 5 bases and at J to 6 bases, leaving 8 bases not matched to a gene. The CDR3 has 15 amino acids. Per germline, CDR1 SGHTA and CDR2 FQGNSA. Here the CDR3 reads CASSPGQGMADTQYF. In nucleotides, the CDR3 is TGTGCCAGCAGCCCGGGACAGGGGATGGCGGATACGCAGTATTTT.

The CDR3 DNA reads TGTGCCAGCAGCTTAAGGACAGGGGGCCAAGAGACCCAGTACTTC. Protein: CASSLRTGGQETQYF. The rearrangement links TRBV7-3 to TRBJ2-5; TRBD1 matches 10 bases. CDR1 is SGHTA, CDR2 FQGTGA, per germline. This CDR3 region has 15 residues. The V gene end was trimmed by 1 base and the J gene end by 1 base; junction bases not matched to a gene: 0.

The V gene is TRBV5-6, the J gene TRBJ1-2, with TRBD1 matching over 7 bases. Germline values: CDR1 SGHDT, CDR2 YYEEEE. The CDR3 length is 14 residues. V shed 4 bases and J 8 bases; nucleotides not matched to a gene: 11. The CDR3 here is CASSQGTALRGYTF. Here the CDR3 DNA reads TGTGCCAGCAGCCAAGGGACAGCCCTGAGGGGCTACACCTTC.

V and J are TRBV6-4 and TRBJ2-3, with a possible D match to TRBD1 (6 bases). V gave up 7 bases and J gave up 2 bases, with 13 bases separating them. This CDR3 has 14 residues. Germline V lookup: CDR1 MRHNA, CDR2 SNTAGT. The CDR3 protein is CASKLTGYTDTQYF. The CDR3 bases are TGTGCCAGCAAATTGACAGGTTACACAGATACGCAGTATTTT.

V and J are TRBV5-1 and TRBJ2-7; 9 bases agree with TRBD1. CDR1 is SGHRS, CDR2 YFSETQ, per germline. The J segment lost 8 bases and the V segment lost 5 bases, leaving 8 bases of the junction unmatched. CDR3 length: 13 residues. The CDR3 spells CASRPTGGSKQYF. The CDR3 nucleotides are TGCGCCAGCAGGCCTACAGGGGGCTCAAAGCAGTACTTC. Supplemented by reference TRBV5-1 and TRBJ2-7, the full variable domain reads KAGVTQTPRYLIKTRGQQVTLSCSPISGHRSVSWYQQTPGQGLQFLFEYFSETQRNKGNFPGRFSGRQFSNSRSEMNVSTLELGDSALYLCASRPTGGSKQYFGPGTRLTVT.

This clone has a handful of counts. This chain uses TRBV5-1 with TRBJ2-5; 11 bases match TRBD2. This CDR3 comprises 12 residues. Germline V lookup: CDR1 SGHRS, CDR2 YFSETQ. The ends lost 7 bases at V and 7 bases at J; junction bases unmatched: 3. The CDR3 coding sequence is TGCGCCAGCTCACTAGCGGGAGTGACCCAGTACTTC. It codes for CASSLAGVTQYF.

The chain couples TRBV30 to TRBJ1-2, with 9 bases that match TRBD1. CDR3 length: 16 residues. Germline CDR1 GTSNPN, CDR2 SVGIG (reference sequence). The V and J ends lost 5 bases and 3 bases, in that order; junction bases with no gene match: 13. CDR3 nucleotide sequence: TGTGCCTGGGATGGGACAGGGCTTTCGACGGACTATGGCTACACCTTC. Residues: CAWDGTGLSTDYGYTF.

V and J are TRBV28 and TRBJ2-7, with 11 bases lining up with TRBD2. Germline values: CDR1 MDHEN, CDR2 SYDVKM. CDR3 length: 15 residues. J gave up 4 bases and V 5 bases, and 7 bases lay outside the gene matches. The CDR3 sequence: CASSRGTSGGYEQYF. The CDR3 DNA follows: TGTGCCAGCAGTAGGGGGACTAGCGGAGGGTACGAGCAGTACTTC.

The chain recombines TRBV2 with TRBJ1-6; D possibly corresponds to TRBD1 (6 bases). CDR3 size: 13 residues. Per germline, CDR1 SNHLY and CDR2 FYNNEI. The V gene lost 8 bases and the J gene lost 7 bases, with 12 bases spanning the gap. The CDR3 loop is CASLDRPNSPLHF. CDR3 in DNA: TGTGCCAGCCTCGACAGGCCGAATTCACCCCTCCACTTT.

This clone showed up just a few times. The rearrangement joins TRBV27 to TRBJ2-1; 7 positions match TRBD2. This CDR3 has 14 residues. Germline lookup yields CDR1 MNHEY and CDR2 SMNVEV (reference sequence). V was clipped by 8 bases and J by 4 bases; unmatched bases: 8. CDR3 sequence reads: CASGKRGRYNEQFF. As DNA, the CDR3 is TGTGCCAGCGGAAAGCGGGGAAGATACAATGAGCAGTTCTTC.

The chain joins TRBV10-3 to TRBJ1-1, with TRBD1 identical over 12 bases. The CDR3 has 17 amino acids. CDR1 is ENHRY and CDR2 is SYGVKD in the germline V gene. V dropped 4 bases and J dropped 1; count of bases not matched to a gene: 7. In nucleotides, the CDR3 is TGTGCCATCAGTGTCTCCGGGACAGGGGGCCGGAACACTGAAGCTTTCTTT. Protein: CAISVSGTGGRNTEAFF.

V is TRBV21-1 and J is TRBJ2-5; the D call in the table, TRBD2, was not verified against the DNA. TRBV21-1 corresponds to a pseudogene. CDR3 length: 17 amino acids. The CDR3 spells CASSKVPREISGETQYF. For the CDR3, the DNA is TGTGCCAGCAGCAAAGTTCCGCGGGAGATTTCCGGAGAGACCCAGTACTTC.